The next 30 T cell receptor beta chains were all read from a single sample in a study of blood T cell repertoires in COVID-19. Assay used: immunoSEQ multiplex PCR; TCRdb lists only in-frame clones, some missing. The table lists 200,000 or so clones, roughly 82% of them singletons, with less than 15% in the top ten. Specimen: peripheral blood. These receptor sequences come from a human donor in a cohort sampled during active COVID-19.

The chain employs TRBV4-2 and TRBJ2-6; the D gene is possibly TRBD1 (6 bases). The ends were cut back, 0 bases at V and 4 bases at J, with 13 bases in the middle. Germline values: CDR1 LGHNA, CDR2 YNFKEQ. CDR3 length: 17 residues. The CDR3 reads CASSQDQGLPGANVLTF. CDR3 sequence (DNA): TGTGCCAGCAGCCAAGATCAGGGGTTGCCCGGGGCCAACGTCCTGACTTTC.

The V call is TRBV28, the J call TRBJ1-2, with a tentative D call TRBD1 (5 bases). There are 13 residues in the CDR3. Trimming left V 7 bases short and J 0 bases short, with 9 bases between. Germline lookup yields CDR1 MDHEN and CDR2 SYDVKM. Here the CDR3 reads CASNPTANYGYTF. The CDR3 nucleotides are TGTGCCAGCAACCCGACAGCTAACTATGGCTACACCTTC.

The chain couples TRBV4-1 to TRBJ1-2; a possible D gene is TRBD1 (5 bases). The ends were cut back, 0 bases at V and 2 bases at J, with 10 bases in the middle. The CDR3 extends over 15 amino acids. Germline V lookup: CDR1 MGHRA, CDR2 YSYEKL. DNA of the CDR3: TGCGCCAGCAGCCAAGATGGGTCAGGGAACTATGGCTACACCTTC. Residues: CASSQDGSGNYGYTF.

The rearrangement links TRBV18 to TRBJ2-5; weak D call: TRBD1 (6 bases). The CDR3 sequence is 12 residues long. Trimming stripped 6 bases from V and 5 bases from J, with 10 bases between. From germline, CDR1 is KGHSH and CDR2 LQKENI. The CDR3 sequence: CASSYRVETQYF. The CDR3 DNA reads TGTGCCAGCTCCTACAGGGTGGAGACCCAGTACTTC.

The CDR3 loop reads CASSYRGSSYEQYF. CDR3 coding DNA: TGTGCCAGCAGTTACAGGGGTAGCTCCTACGAGCAGTACTTC. This chain connects TRBV5-6 to TRBJ2-7, with 7 bases fitting TRBD1. Germline V gene sequence: CDR1 SGHDT, CDR2 YYEEEE. There are 14 residues in the CDR3. J gave up 0 bases and V 5 bases, and 5 bases lay outside the gene matches.

The gene calls are TRBV2 and TRBJ2-5, with 8 bases matching TRBD1. CDR3 length: 14 amino acids. The ends lost 3 bases at V and 7 bases at J; junction bases unmatched: 7. Germline CDR1 and CDR2: SNHLY and FYNNEI. In DNA form, the CDR3 reads TGTGCCAGCAGTGACGGCAGGGGGCTTAGGACCCAGTACTTC. Amino acids: CASSDGRGLRTQYF.

This clone was observed many times. V gene TRBV6-1 combines with J gene TRBJ2-5; the D gene is possibly TRBD1 (5 bases). Germline V gene lookup returns CDR1 MNHNS and CDR2 SASEGT. V lost 2 bases and J 3 bases, leaving 10 bases between the germline ends. CDR3 size: 14 residues. CDR3 sequence reads: CASSERGREETQYF. The CDR3 nucleotides are TGTGCCAGCAGTGAAAGGGGTAGGGAAGAGACCCAGTACTTC.

This sequence joins TRBV28 and TRBJ2-7, with 9 bases aligning to TRBD2. Germline V CDR1 and CDR2: MDHEN, SYDVKM. CDR3 length equals 15 residues. Germline trimming cut 9 bases from V and 3 bases from J; bases unmatched to any gene: 12. CDR3 region: CASGLLTSGNYEQYF. The DNA for the CDR3 is TGTGCCAGTGGGCTACTGACTAGCGGAAACTACGAGCAGTACTTC.

The gene calls are TRBV27 and TRBJ1-5; the D gene is possibly TRBD1 (5 bases). Germline lookup yields CDR1 MNHEY and CDR2 SMNVEV (reference sequence). The V end was cut by 9 bases, the J end by 0 bases, with 9 bases between. This CDR3 spans 13 amino acids. This CDR3 reads CASRGYSNQPQHF. The DNA for the CDR3 is TGTGCCAGTAGGGGTTATAGCAATCAGCCCCAGCATTTT.

V is TRBV7-9 and J is TRBJ2-7; the D gene is possibly TRBD2 (6 bases). There are 15 residues in the CDR3. The ends were cut back, 5 bases at V and 6 bases at J, with 20 bases in the middle. CDR1 and CDR2 (germline): SEHNR, FQNEAQ (reference sequence). CDR3 in amino acids: CASSPGGGGISEQYF. DNA for the CDR3: TGTGCCAGCAGCCCAGGAGGTGGGGGGATTTCCGAGCAGTACTTC.

The V and J genes are TRBV5-4 and TRBJ2-7; possibly TRBD2 for D (5 bases). This CDR3 has 17 residues. V lost 4 bases, J lost 1 base, and 21 bases lay in between. CDR1 SGHNT and CDR2 YYREEE come from the germline V gene (reference sequence). The CDR3 loop is CASSPRGSGVRSYEQYF. CDR3 nucleotide sequence: TGTGCCAGCAGCCCCCGGGGTTCCGGGGTTCGGTCCTACGAGCAGTACTTC.

The V call is TRBV5-4, the J call TRBJ2-1; 10 bases match TRBD1. This CDR3 region has 15 residues. V lost 2 bases and J lost 5; bases outside the gene matches: 4. Germline CDR1 SGHNT, CDR2 YYREEE (reference sequence). The CDR3 DNA is TGTGCCAGCAGCTTAATCGGGACAGGGGACAATGAGCAGTTCTTC. Translated: CASSLIGTGDNEQFF.

The V and J genes are TRBV24-1 and TRBJ1-5; D not certain. Trimming pared 0 bases from V and 0 bases from J, leaving 2 bases between. Germline V gene lookup returns CDR1 KGHDR and CDR2 SFDVKD. The CDR3 is 14 amino acids. The CDR3 DNA reads TGTGCCACCAGTGATTTGCTTAGCAATCAGCCCCAGCATTTT. It encodes CATSDLLSNQPQHF.

This sequence joins TRBV3-1 (or the pseudogene TRBV3-2) and TRBJ2-5, with TRBD1 identical over 10 bases. V dropped 2 bases and J dropped 4; count of bases not matched to a gene: 13. The CDR3 sequence is 18 residues long. Per the germline V gene, CDR1 is LGHDT and CDR2 is YNNKEL (reference sequence). The CDR3 bases are TGTGCCAGCAGCCAATTCCCGGGACAGGGGCCCAATACAGAGACCCAGTACTTC. Encoded protein: CASSQFPGQGPNTETQYF.

This chain uses TRBV29-1 with TRBJ2-1, with a weak D call TRBD1 (5 bases). Germline V gene data show CDR1 as SQVTM and CDR2 as ANQGSEA. This CDR3 region has 14 residues. V lost 2 bases, J lost 9 bases, and 17 bases lay in between. CDR3 DNA sequence: TGCAGCGTTGAACCGGCGGCAGGGTCTGGTGAGCAGTTCTTC. Encoded protein: CSVEPAAGSGEQFF.

The chain has TRBV28 and TRBJ2-1; the match to TRBD2 covers 12 bases. The V gene's germline CDR1 is MDHEN and CDR2 SYDVKM. The V segment lost 6 bases and the J segment 9 bases; nucleotides outside the gene matches: 12. The CDR3 length is 16 residues. The CDR3 loop reads CASRAGLAGLPGEQFF. As DNA, the CDR3 is TGTGCCAGCAGAGCCGGACTAGCGGGGCTCCCAGGTGAGCAGTTCTTC.

This chain joins TRBV28 and TRBJ2-7; 11 bases agree with TRBD2. The CDR3 extends over 17 amino acids. J lost 3 bases, V lost 4 bases, and 11 bases had no gene match. Germline V gene lookup returns CDR1 MDHEN and CDR2 SYDVKM. CDR3 sequence (DNA): TGTGCCAGCAGTTCAATGAGACTAGCGGGGACCGGCTACGAGCAGTACTTC. This sequence encodes CASSSMRLAGTGYEQYF.

The rearrangement uses TRBV19 and TRBJ1-6; 7 nucleotides agree with TRBD1. Germline-derived CDR1 and CDR2 are LNHDA and SQIVND (reference sequence). V gave up 7 bases and J gave up 7 bases; unmatched junction bases: 7. This CDR3 is 14 amino acids long. For the CDR3, the DNA is TGTGCCAGTACCAGGACAGGCCAAAATTCACCCCTCCACTTT. As protein: CASTRTGQNSPLHF.

This clone has a single count. The V call is TRBV9, the J call TRBJ1-2, with D possibly matching TRBD1 (5 bases). V was shortened by 4 bases and J by 1 base, with 14 bases between the two germline ends. Germline assignment: CDR1 SGDLS and CDR2 YYNGEE. This CDR3 spans 15 amino acids. CDR3 protein: CASSNVQGGNYGYTF. In DNA, the CDR3 is TGTGCCAGCAGCAATGTCCAGGGCGGTAACTATGGCTACACCTTC.

A single count supports this clone. V is TRBV5-1 and J is TRBJ2-5; D perhaps matches TRBD2 (5 bases). This CDR3 has 19 residues. The ends were cut back, 2 bases at V and 5 bases at J, with 28 bases in the middle. From germline, CDR1 is SGHRS and CDR2 YFSETQ. DNA of the CDR3: TGCGCCAGCAGCTTTCGGGTAGTTCTGAACGGACCGCGAGGGGAGACCCAGTACTTC. It specifies CASSFRVVLNGPRGETQYF.

The chain is built from TRBV19 and TRBJ1-5; tentatively, D is TRBD1 (6 bases). Germline V gene data show CDR1 as LNHDA and CDR2 as SQIVND (reference sequence). CDR3 size: 16 residues. Trimming took 5 bases from V and 0 from J, leaving 14 bases between them. This chain's CDR3 is CASSHRETVSNQPQHF. DNA of the CDR3: TGTGCCAGTAGTCACAGGGAGACAGTTAGCAATCAGCCCCAGCATTTT.

The genes are TRBV5-1 and TRBJ2-1; the match to TRBD2 covers 11 bases. CDR1 SGHRS and CDR2 YFSETQ come from the germline V gene. J gave up 0 bases and V 4 bases, and 0 bases lay outside the gene matches. This CDR3 has 15 residues. The CDR3 DNA is TGCGCCAGCAGCACTAGCGGGAGCTCCTACAATGAGCAGTTCTTC. This codes for CASSTSGSSYNEQFF.

Worth noting for this clone: Other DNA sequences in the sample encode the same CDR3. This chain connects TRBV5-1 to TRBJ2-7; 7 bases are a match to TRBD1. The V gene end was trimmed by 0 bases and the J gene end by 1 base; junction bases not matched to a gene: 7. The CDR3 spans 16 residues. CDR1 is SGHRS, CDR2 YFSETQ, per germline. CDR3 protein: CASSLGHRDSSYEQYF. CDR3 DNA sequence: TGCGCCAGCAGCTTGGGTCACCGGGACAGTTCCTACGAGCAGTACTTC.

CDR3 protein: CASSRHRDNQPQHF. In DNA, the CDR3 is TGTGCCAGTAGTAGGCACAGGGACAATCAGCCCCAGCATTTT. J is TRBJ1-5 and V is TRBV19; perhaps TRBD1 as D (6 bases). Germline-derived CDR1 and CDR2 are LNHDA and SQIVND (reference sequence). The V gene lost 4 bases and the J gene lost 3 bases, with 10 bases spanning the gap. This CDR3 has 14 residues.

In its sample, this clone was seen once. The rearrangement uses TRBV28 and TRBJ2-2; D uncertain. The CDR3 is 14 amino acids. V lost 3 bases to trimming and J lost 5 bases, with 10 bases between them. The germline V gene encodes CDR1 MDHEN and CDR2 SYDVKM. The CDR3 sequence is CASSFRPGTGELFF. As DNA, the CDR3 is TGTGCCAGCAGTTTCAGACCAGGTACCGGGGAGCTGTTTTTT.

The J gene is TRBJ1-1, the V gene TRBV14; possible D gene TRBD1, 5 bases. CDR1 SGHDN and CDR2 FVKESK come from the germline V gene. V dropped 9 bases and J dropped 1 base, with 12 bases sitting between them. This CDR3 region has 13 residues. The chain's CDR3 is CASARGGNTEAFF. CDR3 in DNA: TGTGCCAGTGCAAGGGGAGGGAACACTGAAGCTTTCTTT.

The chain is built from TRBV5-6 and TRBJ1-2; D gene unclear. The V gene's germline CDR1 is SGHDT and CDR2 YYEEEE. The CDR3 sequence is 14 residues long. Trimming removed 0 bases at V and 5 bases at J, with 11 bases between. Here the CDR3 reads CASSLGTASYGYTF. The CDR3 DNA reads TGTGCCAGCAGCTTGGGCACAGCCTCTTATGGCTACACCTTC.

This sequence joins TRBV20-1 and TRBJ1-1; a possible D gene is TRBD1 (5 bases). The CDR3 contains 15 residues. Germline V CDR1 and CDR2: DFQATT, SNEGSKA (reference sequence). Trimming left V 3 bases short and J 3 bases short, with 17 bases between. The CDR3 spells CSASGQGRRDTEAFF. The CDR3 DNA is TGCAGTGCTAGTGGGCAGGGTCGAAGGGACACTGAAGCTTTCTTT.

The chain combines TRBV6-1 with TRBJ1-1; unclear D gene. There are 13 residues in the CDR3. Germline V gene data show CDR1 as MNHNS and CDR2 as SASEGT. V lost 2 bases and J 4 bases, leaving 8 bases between the germline ends. The CDR3 is CASSETRGTEAFF. The CDR3 DNA follows: TGTGCCAGCAGTGAAACAAGAGGCACTGAAGCTTTCTTT.

This chain connects TRBV19 to TRBJ1-5, with 7 bases that match TRBD1. Looked up from germline, CDR1 is LNHDA and CDR2 is SQIVND (reference sequence). Losses at the gene ends were 5 bases for V and 4 bases for J; bases not matched to a gene: 8. This CDR3 has 15 amino acids. The DNA for the CDR3 is TGTGCCAGTAGTTCAGACAGGGCGCCGAATCAGCCCCAGCATTTT. Amino acids: CASSSDRAPNQPQHF.